These 15 T cell receptor beta chains share one sample of origin, sequenced in a study of T cells after yellow fever vaccination. TCRdb recomputed calls from the 5' RACE reads with MiXCR, one row per CDR3 protein. The sample has hundreds of thousands of distinct CDR3 sequences; roughly 8.6% are singletons. The specimen was PBMCs, collected about 41 days after the first yellow fever vaccination. These TCRs come from a man aged 18 to 30 who received the YFV17D yellow fever vaccine.

V and J are TRBV11-2 and TRBJ2-5, with D possibly being TRBD1 (8 bases). Germline V lookup: CDR1 SGHAT, CDR2 FQNNGV. This CDR3 region has 14 residues. With 4 bases removed from V and 5 bases from J, the gap between germline ends came to 14 bases. The CDR3 is CASSYGQGGETQYF. In DNA, the CDR3 is TGTGCCAGCAGCTACGGACAGGGAGGGGAGACCCAGTACTTC. The entire variable domain, with the rest obtained from reference TRBV11-2 and TRBJ2-5, is as follows: EAGVAQSPRYKIIEKRQSVAFWCNPISGHATLYWYQQILGQGPKLLIQFQNNGVVDDSQLPKDRFSAERLKGVDSTLKIQPAKLEDSAVYLCASSYGQGGETQYFGPGTRLLVL.

This clonotype has ten or more counts. The chain is built from TRBV20-1 and TRBJ2-5, with D possibly being TRBD2 (6 bases). The ends were cut back, 2 bases at V and 7 bases at J, with 14 bases in the middle. Germline V gene data show CDR1 as DFQATT and CDR2 as SNEGSKA (reference sequence). The CDR3 is 13 amino acids. In DNA, the CDR3 is TGCAGTGCTAGATCTCCCTCGGGAGTGACCCAGTACTTC. This codes for CSARSPSGVTQYF.

This clonotype has only a few counts. The chain combines TRBV12-3 or TRBV12-4 with TRBJ2-1; 12 positions match TRBD2. CDR3 length: 16 amino acids. Unmatched junction bases numbered 8, after V lost 5 bases and J lost 6 bases. The CDR3 reads CASSPRLAGESNEQFF. DNA of the CDR3: TGTGCCAGCAGTCCCAGACTAGCGGGGGAATCCAATGAGCAGTTCTTC.

This chain uses TRBV7-3 with TRBJ2-5; maybe TRBD2 (5 bases). Per the germline V gene, CDR1 is SGHTA and CDR2 is FQGTGA. CDR3 length: 15 amino acids. V gave up 1 base and J gave up 5 bases, with 14 bases separating them. CDR3 protein: CASSLSASRSETQYF. CDR3 nucleotide sequence: TGTGCCAGCAGCTTAAGTGCTAGCCGATCCGAGACCCAGTACTTC.

This clonotype was observed at least ten times. Here the CDR3 DNA reads TGTGCCAGCTCACCCACGGGGGGGACGACCTACGAGCAGTACTTC. Its translation is CASSPTGGTTYEQYF. The chain couples TRBV18 to TRBJ2-7; TRBD2 agrees at 8 bases. With V trimmed by 3 bases and J by 2 bases, 6 bases remained unmatched. The CDR3 sequence is 15 residues long. Germline CDR1 reads KGHSH; CDR2 reads LQKENI.

The genes are TRBV7-2 and TRBJ1-5; TRBD1 matches at 7 bases. CDR1 is SGHTA, CDR2 FQGNSA, per germline. This CDR3 region has 15 residues. V lost 1 base to trimming and J lost 7 bases; unmatched junction nucleotides: 7. The CDR3 bases are TGTGCCAGCAGCTTAGGAGGACAGGCACGACAGCCCCAGCATTTT. This translates into CASSLGGQARQPQHF.

The chain uses TRBV28 and TRBJ2-7; 7 bases match TRBD2. V gave up 6 bases and J gave up 0 bases; unmatched junction bases: 8. Germline V CDR1 and CDR2: MDHEN, SYDVKM. The CDR3 covers 15 residues. The CDR3 spells CASSLSTSASYEQYV. The CDR3 DNA reads as TGTGCCAGCAGCCTTTCCACTAGCGCCTCCTACGAGCAGTACGTC.

Only a few counts were recorded for this clonotype. This sequence joins TRBV20-1 and TRBJ2-7, with TRBD1 matching 10 bases. CDR1 and CDR2 from the germline V gene are DFQATT and SNEGSKA (reference sequence). After removal of 5 bases from V and 4 bases from J, the junction contained 5 bases not matched to a gene. This CDR3 region has 13 residues. The CDR3 DNA sequence: TGCAGTGCTTGGGACAGGGGTACGTACGAGCAGTACGTC. Amino acids: CSAWDRGTYEQYV.

This chain links TRBV27 with TRBJ1-6; tentative D call: TRBD1 (5 bases). The CDR3 sequence is 16 residues long. CDR1 and CDR2 (germline): MNHEY, SMNVEV (reference sequence). V was shortened by 6 bases and J by 4 bases, with 16 bases between the two germline ends. In nucleotides, the CDR3 is TGTGCCAGCAGCACCACCGGGGGGGGGTATAATTCACCCCTCCACTTT. It encodes CASSTTGGGYNSPLHF.

In this sample, this clonotype turned up a few times. CDR3 amino acids: CASSGSSYSNQPQHF. In DNA, the CDR3 is TGTGCCAGCAGTGGTTCCAGTTATAGCAATCAGCCCCAGCATTTT. V is TRBV6-1 and J is TRBJ1-5; D remains ambiguous. Germline loops: CDR1 MNHNS, CDR2 SASEGT. The CDR3 length is 15 residues. The V gene lost 4 bases and the J gene lost 0 bases, with 10 bases spanning the gap.

The V and J genes are TRBV5-1 and TRBJ1-1; D is perhaps TRBD1 (6 bases). Germline lookup yields CDR1 SGHRS and CDR2 YFSETQ. V gave up 2 bases and J gave up 5 bases, with 19 bases separating them. CDR3 length equals 16 residues. In DNA form, the CDR3 reads TGCGCCAGCAGCTTTATGGCAGGGGCTGTAGGGACTGAAGCTTTCTTT. This codes for CASSFMAGAVGTEAFF. Together with reference TRBV5-1 and TRBJ1-1, the CDR3 gives the full variable domain: KAGVTQTPRYLIKTRGQQVTLSCSPISGHRSVSWYQQTPGQGLQFLFEYFSETQRNKGNFPGRFSGRQFSNSRSEMNVSTLELGDSALYLCASSFMAGAVGTEAFFGQGTRLTVV.

This clonotype appeared a few times. The rearrangement uses TRBV20-1 and TRBJ2-1; the match to TRBD2 covers 9 bases. The trim removed 0 bases at V and 8 bases at J, leaving 8 bases unmatched. Germline V gene sequence: CDR1 DFQATT, CDR2 SNEGSKA (reference sequence). The CDR3 is 15 amino acids. The DNA of the CDR3 is TGCAGTGCTAGAGATCCGGCTAGCGGGGTGGATGAGCAGTTCTTC. It codes for CSARDPASGVDEQFF.

V and J are TRBV12-3 or TRBV12-4 and TRBJ2-7; 11 bases fit TRBD2. V shed 2 bases and J 7 bases; nucleotides not matched to a gene: 4. The CDR3 sequence is 14 residues long. The DNA for the CDR3 is TGTGCCAGCAGTTTACTAGCGGGGGGTCGGGAGCAGTACTTC. Amino acids: CASSLLAGGREQYF.

This sequence joins TRBV3-1 and TRBJ2-7; 9 bases are a match to TRBD2. J gave up 5 bases and V 4 bases, and 3 bases lay outside the gene matches. CDR3 size: 13 residues. Germline V lookup: CDR1 LGHDT, CDR2 YNNKEL (reference sequence). CDR3 in DNA: TGTGCCAGCAGCCCTAGCGGGGTCAACGAGCAGTACGTC. This encodes CASSPSGVNEQYV.

There are a few counts of this clonotype. The CDR3 loop reads CASSLVMDYGYTF. CDR3 bases: TGTGCCAGCAGCTTGGTTATGGACTATGGCTACACCTTC. The chain carries TRBV5-5 and TRBJ1-2, with D unresolved. V was pared by 0 bases and J by 3 bases, with 6 bases between. CDR1 SGHKS and CDR2 YYEKEE come from the germline V gene (reference sequence). The CDR3 extends over 13 amino acids.